The 18 T cell receptor beta chains below come from one sample, sequenced in a study of immune heterogeneity within non-small cell lung tumors. TCR beta CDR3 amplification used multiplex PCR with 32 V and 13 J primers. TCRdb redid the calling of the multiplex PCR reads with MiXCR, one entry per CDR3 protein. The table lists under 13,000 distinct CDR3 sequences, approximately 18% of them singletons, with approximately 4% in the top ten. At approximately 600 ng per sample, bulk tumor genomic DNA provided the template. Far-apart biopsies, several per primary tumor, were taken during surgery. Enrolled patients presented with newly diagnosed, previously untreated non-small cell lung cancer and underwent curative surgery. Sequenced: lung tumor tissue. The receptors were gathered from a man in his sixties with non-small cell lung cancer.

The chain combines TRBV9 with TRBJ1-2; D is undetermined. Trimming pared 0 bases from V and 8 bases from J, leaving 17 bases between. This CDR3 has 15 amino acids. Germline V gene data show CDR1 as SGDLS and CDR2 as YYNGEE. CDR3 nucleotides: TGTGCCAGCAGCGTAGACTTATTGGGCTCGGGAGGCTACACCTTC. This codes for CASSVDLLGSGGYTF. The variable domain in full, completed from reference TRBV9 and TRBJ1-2, reads DSGVTQTPKHLITATGQRVTLRCSPRSGDLSVYWYQQSLDQGLQFLIQYYNGEERAKGNILERFSAQQFPDLHSELNLSSLELGDSALYFCASSVDLLGSGGYTFGSGTRLTVV.

Many counts were recorded for this clonotype. The J gene is TRBJ1-1, the V gene TRBV27; D perhaps matches TRBD1 (5 bases). With 2 bases removed from V and 5 bases from J, the gap between germline ends came to 18 bases. CDR3 length equals 16 residues. The germline CDR1 and CDR2 sequences are MNHEY and SMNVEV (reference sequence). Written as DNA, the CDR3 is TGTGCCAGCAGTTTAGGTCGGGCAGGGTGGTTGACTGAAGCTTTCTTT. Amino acid sequence: CASSLGRAGWLTEAFF.

The rearrangement links TRBV5-1 to TRBJ2-1; 16 nucleotides agree with TRBD2. Germline trimming cut 4 bases from V and 7 bases from J; bases unmatched to any gene: 8. Per the germline V gene, CDR1 is SGHRS and CDR2 is YFSETQ. This CDR3 has 17 residues. CDR3 sequence: CASSRGLAGGPGNEQFF. In DNA, the CDR3 is TGCGCCAGCAGCCGGGGACTAGCGGGAGGGCCAGGAAATGAGCAGTTCTTC. The whole variable domain, filled in from reference TRBV5-1 and TRBJ2-1, reads KAGVTQTPRYLIKTRGQQVTLSCSPISGHRSVSWYQQTPGQGLQFLFEYFSETQRNKGNFPGRFSGRQFSNSRSEMNVSTLELGDSALYLCASSRGLAGGPGNEQFFGPGTRLTVL.

This clonotype was recorded only once. A read error may explain this, as a much larger clone is one base away. The chain is built from TRBV5-1 and TRBJ1-2; no clear D. The V gene's germline CDR1 is SGHRS and CDR2 YFSETQ. There are 14 residues in the CDR3. The CDR3 DNA sequence: TGCGCCAGCAGCCCTGTGAAGACAAACTATCGCTACACCTTC. This sequence encodes CASSPVKTNYRYTF.

About this clonotype: A read error may be the cause here, since a much bigger clone is one base away. The chain carries TRBV19 and TRBJ2-4; TRBD2 matches at 7 bases. Germline V lookup: CDR1 LNHDA, CDR2 SQIVND (reference sequence). The CDR3 has 14 amino acids. The CDR3 sequence: CASSPQAGSDEKFF. Written as DNA, the CDR3 is TGTGCCAGTAGTCCTCAAGCGGGAAGCGATGAGAAGTTCTTC.

The V call is TRBV9, the J call TRBJ2-7; 7 bases map to TRBD1. In germline, CDR1 is SGDLS, CDR2 YYNGEE. After removal of 1 base from V and 6 bases from J, the junction contained 13 bases not matched to a gene. CDR3 size: 16 residues. The DNA of the CDR3 is TGTGCCAGCAGCGTACTCCCGGGACAGTGGGCATCCGAGCAGTACTTC. Translating gives CASSVLPGQWASEQYF.

Judged by abundance, this clonotype is medium-sized. The chain carries TRBV2 and TRBJ1-5, with D tentatively TRBD1 (6 bases). The length of the CDR3 is 13 residues. Germline assignment: CDR1 SNHLY and CDR2 FYNNEI. Trimming removed 7 bases from V and 4 bases from J, with 11 bases in between. The CDR3 reads CASMRTANQPQHF. DNA for the CDR3: TGTGCCAGCATGAGGACAGCGAATCAGCCCCAGCATTTT.

This clonotype is categorized as medium-sized (0.01 to 0.1%). The J gene is TRBJ1-2, the V gene TRBV12-3 or TRBV12-4; no firm D call. CDR3 length: 15 residues. Trimming left V 6 bases short and J 1 base short, with 15 bases between. CDR3 nucleotide sequence: TGTGCCAGCAGACCCGAGGGTTTTTATAACTATGGCTACACCTTC. It yields the protein CASRPEGFYNYGYTF.

This clonotype is termed medium-sized. The gene calls are TRBV30 and TRBJ2-1, with 11 bases fitting TRBD2. The length of the CDR3 is 16 residues. CDR1 and CDR2 (germline): GTSNPN, SVGIG (reference sequence). J was trimmed by 8 bases and V by 0 bases; bases with no gene match: 9. The CDR3 spells CAWSVGTSGAGYEQFF. As DNA, the CDR3 is TGTGCCTGGAGTGTAGGGACTAGCGGAGCCGGGTATGAGCAGTTCTTC.

This clonotype was seen a few times. The chain employs TRBV19 and TRBJ2-1; D gene ambiguous. Germline CDR1 LNHDA, CDR2 SQIVND (reference sequence). V shed 5 bases and J shed 0 bases, with 14 bases lying between them. The CDR3 runs 16 residues. The CDR3 DNA sequence: TGTGCCAGTAGTGTCCGGTACGGCTCCTCCTACAATGAGCAGTTCTTC. Translation gives CASSVRYGSSYNEQFF.

This clonotype was found a few times. The chain carries TRBV6-5 and TRBJ1-4; TRBD1 matches 7 bases. Germline V lookup: CDR1 MNHEY, CDR2 SVGAGI. With 2 bases clipped from V and 7 bases from J, the junction kept 4 bases outside the gene matches. CDR3 length: 14 amino acids. DNA of the CDR3: TGTGCCAGCAGTTACGGGACAGCTAGTGAAAAACTGTTTTTT. The encoded protein is CASSYGTASEKLFF.

The rearrangement uses TRBV12-3 or TRBV12-4 and TRBJ1-5; D is uncertain. V dropped 5 bases and J dropped 9 bases, with 11 bases sitting between them. The CDR3 is 12 residues long. The CDR3 DNA follows: TGTGCCAGCAGTCTTAATCGTACGCCCCAGCATTTT. Translated, it gives CASSLNRTPQHF.

This clonotype was observed many times. The rearrangement uses TRBV12-3 or TRBV12-4 and TRBJ1-4, with D possibly being TRBD1 (5 bases). This CDR3 contains 15 residues. V was shortened by 3 bases and J by 5 bases, with 13 bases between the two germline ends. CDR3 amino acids: CASSFTGTQNEKLFF. The CDR3 DNA reads TGTGCCAGCAGTTTCACCGGGACCCAAAATGAAAAACTGTTTTTT.

This clonotype was observed a handful of times. This chain uses TRBV7-6 with TRBJ2-7; D remains unclear. Germline V gives CDR1 SGHVS, CDR2 FNYEAQ. V was shortened by 1 base and J by 5 bases, with 9 bases between the two germline ends. The CDR3 sequence is 13 residues long. The CDR3 loop reads CASSLVGLDEQYF. The CDR3 DNA follows: TGTGCCAGCAGCTTAGTTGGTTTAGACGAGCAGTACTTC.

Regarding this clonotype: A read error may be the cause here, since a much bigger clone is one base away. The chain joins TRBV24-1 to TRBJ2-2; D is perhaps TRBD1 (6 bases). The germline V gene has CDR1 KGHDR and CDR2 SFDVKD. CDR3 length equals 16 residues. The CDR3 spells CATGLSRTANTGQLFF. The CDR3 bases are TGTGCCACCGGATTGTCGAGGACAGCGAACACCGGGCAGCTGTTTTTT.

This chain connects TRBV2 to TRBJ2-5; a weak D match, TRBD1 (6 bases). Trimming shortened V by 4 bases and J by 4 bases, and 16 bases separated the two germline ends. The germline gives CDR1 SNHLY, CDR2 FYNNEI. This CDR3 is built from 15 residues. CDR3 nucleotides: TGTGCCAGCAGTGGGTTCCCGGGACACGGAGAGACCCAGTACTTC. Its translation is CASSGFPGHGETQYF. The whole variable domain, filled in from reference TRBV2 and TRBJ2-5, reads EPEVTQTPSHQVTQMGQEVILRCVPISNHLYFYWYRQILGQKVEFLVSFYNNEISEKSEIFDDQFSVERPDGSNFTLKIRSTKLEDSAMYFCASSGFPGHGETQYFGPGTRLLVL.

This clonotype rates as medium-sized. The chain links TRBV7-6 to TRBJ1-5, with TRBD1 matching over 10 bases. V lost 6 bases to trimming and J lost 5 bases; unmatched junction nucleotides: 7. The CDR3 consists of 15 residues. Looked up from germline, CDR1 is SGHVS and CDR2 is FNYEAQ. CDR3 coding DNA: TGTGCCAGCAGTCCCGGGACAGGGGTTGATCAGCCCCAGCATTTT. It is translated as CASSPGTGVDQPQHF.

Note on this clonotype: This CDR3 fails to terminate in the conserved phenylalanine or tryptophan, so it likely reflects a read error. The DNA is left out, because the CDR3 cannot be placed on it with certainty; the CDR3 is given as TCRdb lists it. The genes are TRBV20-1 and TRBJ2-3; TRBD1 reflects the table's D call only, with no check against the DNA. Germline V gene lookup returns CDR1 DFQATT and CDR2 SNEGSKA (reference sequence). 16 amino acids form the CDR3, both terminal residues included. CDR3 sequence reads: CSARDGTGFYEQYFGP.